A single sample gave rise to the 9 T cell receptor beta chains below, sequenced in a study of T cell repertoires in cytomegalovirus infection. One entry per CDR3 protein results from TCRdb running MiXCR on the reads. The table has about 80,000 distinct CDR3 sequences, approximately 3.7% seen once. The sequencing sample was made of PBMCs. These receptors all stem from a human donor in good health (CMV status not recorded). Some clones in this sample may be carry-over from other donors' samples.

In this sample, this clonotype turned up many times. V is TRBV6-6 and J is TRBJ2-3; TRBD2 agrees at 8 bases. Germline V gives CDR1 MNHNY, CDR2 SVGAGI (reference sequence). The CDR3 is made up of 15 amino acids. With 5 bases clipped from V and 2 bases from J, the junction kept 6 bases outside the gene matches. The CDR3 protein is CASSPGLAYTDTQYF. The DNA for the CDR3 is TGTGCCAGCAGTCCCGGACTAGCCTACACAGATACGCAGTATTTT.

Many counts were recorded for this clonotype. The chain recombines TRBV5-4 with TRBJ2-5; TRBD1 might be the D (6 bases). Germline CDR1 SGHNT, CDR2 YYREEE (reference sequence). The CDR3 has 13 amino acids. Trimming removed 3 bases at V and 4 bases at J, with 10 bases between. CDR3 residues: CASSSGHLETQYF. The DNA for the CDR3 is TGTGCCAGCAGCTCGGGACACCTAGAGACCCAGTACTTC.

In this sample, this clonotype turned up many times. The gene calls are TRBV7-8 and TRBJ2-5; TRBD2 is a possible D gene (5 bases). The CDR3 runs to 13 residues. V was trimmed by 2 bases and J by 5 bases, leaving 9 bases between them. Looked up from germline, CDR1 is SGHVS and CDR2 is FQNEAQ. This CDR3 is CASSLIAGETQYF. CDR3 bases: TGTGCCAGCAGCTTAATCGCGGGTGAGACCCAGTACTTC.

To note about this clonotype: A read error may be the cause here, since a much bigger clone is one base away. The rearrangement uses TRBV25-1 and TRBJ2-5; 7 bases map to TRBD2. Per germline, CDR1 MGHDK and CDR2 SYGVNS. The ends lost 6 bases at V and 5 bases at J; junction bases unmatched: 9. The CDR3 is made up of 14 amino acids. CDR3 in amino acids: CASSPTSWVETQYF. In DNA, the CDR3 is TGTGCCAGCAGCCCGACTAGCTGGGTCGAGACCCAGTACTTC.

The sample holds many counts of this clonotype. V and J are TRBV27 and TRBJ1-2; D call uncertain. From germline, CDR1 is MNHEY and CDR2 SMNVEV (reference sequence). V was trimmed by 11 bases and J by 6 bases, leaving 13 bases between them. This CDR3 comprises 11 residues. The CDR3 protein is CAALGKNGYTF. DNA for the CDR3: TGTGCCGCCCTCGGGAAGAATGGCTACACCTTC.

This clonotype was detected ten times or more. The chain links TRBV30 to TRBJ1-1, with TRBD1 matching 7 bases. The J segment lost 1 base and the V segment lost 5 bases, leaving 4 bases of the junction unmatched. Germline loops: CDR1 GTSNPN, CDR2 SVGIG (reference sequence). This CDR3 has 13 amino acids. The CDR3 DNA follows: TGTGCCTGGGTACAGGGGCGGAACACTGAAGCTTTCTTT. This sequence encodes CAWVQGRNTEAFF.

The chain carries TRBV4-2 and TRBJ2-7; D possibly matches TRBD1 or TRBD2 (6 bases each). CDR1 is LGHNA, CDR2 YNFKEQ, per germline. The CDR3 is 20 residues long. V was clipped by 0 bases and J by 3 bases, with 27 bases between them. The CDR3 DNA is TGTGCCAGCAGCCAAGATTTTGGTAGTTGGGGGGCCCAAGAGTACTACGAGCAGTACTTC. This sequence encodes CASSQDFGSWGAQEYYEQYF.

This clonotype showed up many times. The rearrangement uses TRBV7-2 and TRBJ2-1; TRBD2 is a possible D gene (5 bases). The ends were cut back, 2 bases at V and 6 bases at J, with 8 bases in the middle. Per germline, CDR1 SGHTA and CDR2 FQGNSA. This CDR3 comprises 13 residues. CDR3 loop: CASSLRLANEQFF. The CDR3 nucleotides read TGTGCCAGCAGCTTACGCCTAGCCAATGAGCAGTTCTTC.

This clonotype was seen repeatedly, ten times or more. The CDR3 region is CASSSRAGGSTDTQYF. The CDR3 bases are TGTGCCAGCAGTTCAAGAGCGGGGGGAAGCACAGATACGCAGTATTTT. This chain links TRBV2 with TRBJ2-3, with 9 bases lining up with TRBD2. J lost 0 bases, V lost 5 bases, and 6 bases had no gene match. The V gene's germline CDR1 is SNHLY and CDR2 FYNNEI. The length of the CDR3 is 16 residues.